Listed here are 24 T cell receptor beta chains from one sample, sequenced in a study of spatial heterogeneity in lung cancer. Each CDR3 protein is one row after TCRdb ran MiXCR on the 5' RACE reads. The repertoire holds 40,000 to 45,000 distinct CDR3 sequences, with 6% to 7.5% as singletons. The time point here: sample taken at primary tumor resection. The authors sequenced whole RNA from tumor, nontumor lung or frozen PBMC without sorting. This material consisted of PBMCs, taken at surgery. The source is a female donor with early-stage non-small cell lung cancer.

Only a few counts were recorded for this clonotype. The chain is built from TRBV20-1 and TRBJ2-5; D uncertain. V dropped 5 bases and J dropped 1 base, with 8 bases sitting between them. The CDR3 has 12 amino acids. Germline V gives CDR1 DFQATT, CDR2 SNEGSKA (reference sequence). CDR3 sequence: CSAESFQETQYF. For the CDR3, the DNA is TGCAGTGCTGAATCCTTCCAAGAGACCCAGTACTTC.

A note on this clonotype: A much larger clonotype is one base distant, so this may be a read error. The chain carries TRBV28 and TRBJ2-7; perhaps TRBD2 as D (5 bases). The CDR3 contains 11 residues. Per germline, CDR1 MDHEN and CDR2 SYDVKM. The CDR3 DNA follows: TGTGTCAGCCTAGAGGGCTACGAGCAGTACTTC. Protein sequence: CVSLEGYEQYF.

The table lists this clonotype with many counts. V is TRBV12-3 or TRBV12-4 and J is TRBJ1-1; 7 bases are shared with TRBD1. This CDR3 contains 15 residues. Germline trimming cut 5 bases from V and 4 bases from J; bases unmatched to any gene: 10. The CDR3 protein is CASSHNQGGGTEAFF. CDR3 nucleotides: TGTGCCAGCAGTCATAATCAGGGGGGGGGCACTGAAGCTTTCTTT.

There are a few counts of this clonotype. This chain joins TRBV5-1 and TRBJ2-2, with TRBD2 identical over 7 bases. V trimming: 0 bases; J trimming: 4 bases; junction bases outside the gene matches: 3. Germline V gene data show CDR1 as SGHRS and CDR2 as YFSETQ. The CDR3 is 15 amino acids. CDR3 region: CASSLASGGTGELFF. CDR3 sequence (DNA): TGCGCCAGCAGCTTGGCCTCGGGGGGCACCGGGGAGCTGTTTTTT.

CDR3 nucleotide sequence: TGTGCCAGCAGCTCATCTCTAGCCAAAAACATTCAGTACTTC. Its protein product is CASSSSLAKNIQYF. The J gene is TRBJ2-4, the V gene TRBV5-4; D call uncertain. Germline V gene sequence: CDR1 SGHNT, CDR2 YYREEE (reference sequence). The CDR3 covers 14 residues. The V gene lost 3 bases and the J gene lost 0 bases, with 7 bases spanning the gap.

This chain uses TRBV7-3 with TRBJ2-7, with 8 positions matching TRBD2. V lost 5 bases to trimming and J lost 3 bases; unmatched junction nucleotides: 12. CDR3 length: 16 residues. Germline CDR1 and CDR2: SGHTA and FQGTGA. The CDR3 protein is CASSTPPGTRLYEQYF. The CDR3 DNA follows: TGTGCCAGCAGCACCCCACCCGGGACTAGACTCTACGAGCAGTACTTC.

This clonotype was seen ten or more times. This chain's CDR3 is CSVEGGVTSPRETQYF. The CDR3 DNA reads TGCAGCGTTGAGGGGGGAGTGACTAGCCCGCGGGAGACCCAGTACTTC. The rearrangement links TRBV29-1 to TRBJ2-5; 7 positions agree with TRBD2. This CDR3 has 16 residues. Germline V lookup: CDR1 SQVTM, CDR2 ANQGSEA. Trimming cost V 3 bases and J 5 bases; bases outside gene matches: 15.

This clonotype was picked up many times. The J gene is TRBJ1-1, the V gene TRBV20-1; D remains unclear. Germline CDR1 DFQATT, CDR2 SNEGSKA (reference sequence). V was shortened by 1 base and J by 9 bases, with 12 bases between the two germline ends. CDR3 length: 12 amino acids. Here the CDR3 reads CSARVSGEQAFF. The CDR3, as DNA: TGCAGTGCTAGAGTCTCCGGGGAGCAAGCTTTCTTT.

This clonotype has ten or more counts. The V call is TRBV20-1, the J call TRBJ2-7; D possibly corresponds to TRBD1 (5 bases). Germline values: CDR1 DFQATT, CDR2 SNEGSKA (reference sequence). V was cut by 1 base and J by 2 bases, with 6 bases left in between. The CDR3 is made up of 12 amino acids. CDR3 DNA sequence: TGCAGTGCTAGAGGCAGGGCCTACGAGCAGTACTTC. This codes for CSARGRAYEQYF.

CDR3 amino acids: CASSPGTEADTQYF. DNA of the CDR3: TGCGCCAGCAGTCCCGGGACAGAGGCAGATACGCAGTATTTT. The chain carries TRBV5-1 and TRBJ2-3; 7 bases agree with TRBD1. The CDR3 has 14 amino acids. Germline CDR1 is SGHRS and CDR2 is YFSETQ. The trim removed 5 bases at V and 4 bases at J, leaving 7 bases unmatched.

This clonotype was recorded many times. The chain has TRBV25-1 and TRBJ2-1; 7 positions match TRBD2. The J segment lost 8 bases and the V segment lost 4 bases, leaving 14 bases of the junction unmatched. The CDR3 sequence is 16 residues long. Per the germline V gene, CDR1 is MGHDK and CDR2 is SYGVNS. The chain's CDR3 is CASSGLTSAPWDEQFF. The CDR3 DNA is TGTGCCAGCAGTGGACTAACTAGCGCACCTTGGGATGAGCAGTTCTTC.

The chain combines TRBV6-1 with TRBJ2-1; 13 bases fit TRBD2. With 6 bases clipped from V and 5 bases from J, the junction kept 1 base outside the gene matches. This CDR3 contains 14 residues. Germline CDR1 and CDR2: MNHNS and SASEGT. CDR3 sequence: CASRGLAGHNEQFF. As DNA, the CDR3 is TGTGCCAGCAGGGGACTAGCGGGGCACAATGAGCAGTTCTTC.

This clonotype was counted only a few times. The chain uses TRBV23-1 and TRBJ2-5, with D perhaps given as TRBD1 or TRBD2 (5 bases each). TRBV23-1 is an open reading frame, and its role is uncertain. Deletions cut 4 bases from V and 4 bases from J, with 22 bases between. The CDR3 sequence is 17 residues long. The chain's CDR3 is CASSPRLANLGAETQYF. The CDR3 DNA is TGCGCCAGCAGTCCACGGTTGGCCAACCTCGGGGCAGAGACCCAGTACTTC.

The chain combines TRBV20-1 with TRBJ2-3; perhaps TRBD1 as D (6 bases). Per germline, CDR1 DFQATT and CDR2 SNEGSKA (reference sequence). V dropped 0 bases and J dropped 9 bases, with 16 bases sitting between them. The CDR3 runs 14 residues. The CDR3 nucleotides read TGCAGTGCTAGAGATTTGGGTGTGGGGGCGACGCAGTATTTT. This translates into CSARDLGVGATQYF.

This clonotype was seen only a few times. The rearrangement links TRBV20-1 to TRBJ1-2, with D possibly matching TRBD1 (6 bases). Germline V lookup: CDR1 DFQATT, CDR2 SNEGSKA (reference sequence). There are 13 residues in the CDR3. The germline V and J ends were trimmed by 0 bases and 6 bases, with 11 bases remaining between them. The CDR3, as DNA: TGCAGTGCTAGAGATCGGACAGACCATGGCTACACCTTC. Amino acids: CSARDRTDHGYTF.

This clonotype was found a few times. The rearrangement links TRBV7-9 to TRBJ1-6; possible D gene TRBD1, 5 bases. V was cut by 1 base and J by 8 bases, with 9 bases left in between. Germline-derived CDR1 and CDR2 are SEHNR and FQNEAQ (reference sequence). The CDR3 runs to 14 residues. The CDR3 DNA sequence: TGTGCCAGCAGCTTAGAAGGGGCTTATTCACCCCTCCACTTT. Its protein product is CASSLEGAYSPLHF.

The chain uses TRBV10-3 and TRBJ1-2, with D possibly matching TRBD1 (6 bases). Germline V CDR1 and CDR2: ENHRY, SYGVKD. The CDR3 covers 17 residues. The V gene lost 5 bases and the J gene lost 0 bases, with 19 bases spanning the gap. CDR3 nucleotide sequence: TGTGCCATCAGTAAGGTGGAGGGGGGCGCCTCTAACTATGGCTACACCTTC. As protein: CAISKVEGGASNYGYTF.

This clonotype was counted many times. The chain carries TRBV2 and TRBJ2-1; TRBD1 agrees at 7 bases. V lost 0 bases to trimming and J lost 6 bases; unmatched junction nucleotides: 5. Looked up from germline, CDR1 is SNHLY and CDR2 is FYNNEI. The CDR3 is made up of 15 amino acids. The CDR3 is CASSEALPGGNEQFF. Written as DNA, the CDR3 is TGTGCCAGCAGTGAAGCGCTTCCAGGGGGCAATGAGCAGTTCTTC.

This clonotype was counted many times. The V and J genes are TRBV20-1 and TRBJ2-7; 7 nucleotides match TRBD1. The CDR3 loop spans 14 amino acids. Germline V gene lookup returns CDR1 DFQATT and CDR2 SNEGSKA (reference sequence). After removal of 8 bases from V and 0 bases from J, the junction contained 10 bases not matched to a gene. The CDR3 DNA is TGCAGTTGCACCGGGACAGCCCTCTCCTACGAGCAGTACTTC. It specifies CSCTGTALSYEQYF.

Many counts were recorded for this clonotype. The chain links TRBV11-2 to TRBJ2-5; D is possibly TRBD2 (6 bases). The CDR3 extends over 14 amino acids. V was clipped by 7 bases and J by 2 bases, with 14 bases between them. Germline CDR1 and CDR2: SGHAT and FQNNGV. In nucleotides, the CDR3 is TGTGCCAGCACCCTCGGAGGGATACAAGAGACCCAGTACTTC. This translates into CASTLGGIQETQYF.

This clonotype was found a few times. The V gene is TRBV2, the J gene TRBJ1-5; D is unclear. The length of the CDR3 is 14 residues. Trimming cost V 4 bases and J 6 bases, with 13 bases left between them. Germline V gene data show CDR1 as SNHLY and CDR2 as FYNNEI. The CDR3 nucleotides are TGTGCCAGCAGTGCGGGAAGGGAGGGTCAGCCCCAGCATTTT. Its translation is CASSAGREGQPQHF.

This clonotype was counted many times. The chain carries TRBV6-7 and TRBJ2-2, with 8 bases lining up with TRBD2. TRBV6-7 has ORF status, its function being uncertain. V was pared by 7 bases and J by 4 bases, with 11 bases of the junction left unmatched. The CDR3 runs to 16 residues. The CDR3 coding sequence is TGTGCCAGCATCCGAATTAGCGGGGCGCGCACCGGGGAGCTGTTTTTT. It codes for CASIRISGARTGELFF.

This clonotype was seen more than once but under ten times. The chain recombines TRBV12-3 or TRBV12-4 with TRBJ2-1, with a weak D call TRBD2 (6 bases). This CDR3 has 14 amino acids. V gave up 3 bases and J gave up 6 bases, with 12 bases separating them. Here the CDR3 DNA reads TGTGCCAGCAGTTTCCCCGGGAGAGGCAATGAGCAGTTCTTC. It specifies CASSFPGRGNEQFF.

This clonotype was seen a handful of times. The V call is TRBV20-1, the J call TRBJ1-1; possibly TRBD1 for D (5 bases). There are 14 residues in the CDR3. Germline V gene sequence: CDR1 DFQATT, CDR2 SNEGSKA (reference sequence). V was clipped by 0 bases and J by 2 bases, with 10 bases between them. This chain's CDR3 is CSAREKTANTEAFF. Written as DNA, the CDR3 is TGCAGTGCTAGAGAAAAGACAGCTAACACTGAAGCTTTCTTT.